The TCR beta chain under discussion was sequenced for a study of cytomegalovirus exposure and HLA in healthy donors. Study-wide results and limits: Reportedly, cytomegalovirus status was diagnosed with high sensitivity and specificity. There were some public TCRs occurring in many donors, but most TCR sequences were rare. The study listed roughly 160 cytomegalovirus-associated TCR beta chains.

As concerns this clone: As yet, its antigen is unknown.

From the roughly 110-subject validation cohort, which was separate from the roughly 630-subject first cohort, the donors were drawn. Method: immunoSEQ multiplex PCR; TCRdb's copy keeps in-frame clones and lacks some. The sample has approximately 160,000 clones; 70% to 90% are singletons. Per the germline V gene, CDR1 is LNHDA and CDR2 is SQIVND (reference sequence). The V and J ends lost 8 bases and 5 bases, in that order; junction bases with no gene match: 14. The CDR3 contains 16 residues. This receptor was identified in a man aged 25-45 years in good health and CMV-seropositive. The chain links TRBV19 to TRBJ2-5; 10 bases match TRBD2. Sample: PBMCs. CDR3 sequence (DNA): TGTGCCAGTTCCCGGGGGGCTAGCGGGGGACGGGAGACCCAGTACTTC. It translates to CASSRGASGGRETQYF.